The entry below gives a single TCR beta chain sequence along with its context. Its antigen is not known. A sample-barcoded 5' primer and a J-beta primer mix were used in a second PCR of roughly 7 to 12 cycles. TCRdb used MiXCR to reprocess the 5' RACE reads, holding one entry per CDR3 protein. The sample includes fewer than 800,000 distinct CDR3 sequences, about a third of them seen just once. The data were taken from a study of blood T cells in healthy people across ages. Study-level findings and limits: Per million T cells, TCR beta diversity dropped roughly linearly as age increased.

The germline V gene encodes CDR1 LNHDA and CDR2 SQIVND (reference sequence). The ends lost 1 base at V and 0 bases at J; junction bases unmatched: 9. The CDR3 is 18 residues long. V gene TRBV19 combines with J gene TRBJ1-1, with 9 nucleotides matching TRBD1. The sequence was collected from a woman older than 75 in good health. Sequenced input: blood. CDR3 amino acids: CASSIGSGTGRLNTEAFF. The CDR3 nucleotides read TGTGCCAGTAGTATAGGATCCGGGACAGGGCGTTTGAACACTGAAGCTTTCTTT.